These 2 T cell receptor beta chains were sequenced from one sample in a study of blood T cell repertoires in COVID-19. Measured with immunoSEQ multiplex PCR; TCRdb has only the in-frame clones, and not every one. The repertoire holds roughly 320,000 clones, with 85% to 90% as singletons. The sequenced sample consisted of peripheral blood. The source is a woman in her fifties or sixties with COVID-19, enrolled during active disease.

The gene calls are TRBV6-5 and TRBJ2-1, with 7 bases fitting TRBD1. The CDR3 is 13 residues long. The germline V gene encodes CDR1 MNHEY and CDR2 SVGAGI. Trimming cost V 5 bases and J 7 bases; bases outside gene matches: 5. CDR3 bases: TGTGCCAGCAGTCAATTACAGGGGAATGAGCAGTTCTTC. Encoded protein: CASSQLQGNEQFF.

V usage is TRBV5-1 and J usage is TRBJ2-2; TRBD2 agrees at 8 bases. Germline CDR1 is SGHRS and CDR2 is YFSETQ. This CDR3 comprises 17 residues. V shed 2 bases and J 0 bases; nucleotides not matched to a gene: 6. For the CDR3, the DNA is TGCGCCAGCAGCTTCTTAATTAGCGGGGCGAACACCGGGGAGCTGTTTTTT. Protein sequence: CASSFLISGANTGELFF.